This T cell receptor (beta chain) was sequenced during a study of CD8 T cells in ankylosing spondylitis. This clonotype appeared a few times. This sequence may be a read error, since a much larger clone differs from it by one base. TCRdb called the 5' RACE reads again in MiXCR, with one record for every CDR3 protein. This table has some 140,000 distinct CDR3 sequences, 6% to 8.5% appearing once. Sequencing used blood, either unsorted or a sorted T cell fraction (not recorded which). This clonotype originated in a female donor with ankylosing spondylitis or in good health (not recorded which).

The CDR3 sequence: CVSSPKDRGGAQPQHF. DNA for the CDR3: TGTGTCAGTAGTCCAAAGGACAGGGGAGGTGCTCAGCCCCAGCATTTT. This chain joins TRBV19 and TRBJ1-5; 9 positions agree with TRBD1. Per the germline V gene, CDR1 is LNHDA and CDR2 is SQIVND (reference sequence). CDR3 length equals 16 residues.